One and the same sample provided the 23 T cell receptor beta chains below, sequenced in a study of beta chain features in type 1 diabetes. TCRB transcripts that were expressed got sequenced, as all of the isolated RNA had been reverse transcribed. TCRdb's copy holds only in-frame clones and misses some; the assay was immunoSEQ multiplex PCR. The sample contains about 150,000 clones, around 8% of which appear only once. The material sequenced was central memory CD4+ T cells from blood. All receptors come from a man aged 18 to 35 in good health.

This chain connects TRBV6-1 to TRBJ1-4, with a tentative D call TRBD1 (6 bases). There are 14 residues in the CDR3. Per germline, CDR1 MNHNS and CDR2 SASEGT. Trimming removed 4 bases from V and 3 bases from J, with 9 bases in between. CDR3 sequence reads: CASSARGANEKLFF. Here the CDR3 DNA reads TGTGCCAGCAGTGCCAGGGGAGCTAATGAAAAACTGTTTTTT.

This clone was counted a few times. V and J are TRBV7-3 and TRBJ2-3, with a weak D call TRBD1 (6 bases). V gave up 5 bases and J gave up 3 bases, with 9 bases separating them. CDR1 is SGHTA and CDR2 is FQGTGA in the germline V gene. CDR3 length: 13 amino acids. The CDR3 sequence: CASSPQGTDTQYF. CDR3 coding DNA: TGTGCCAGCAGCCCACAGGGAACAGATACGCAGTATTTT.

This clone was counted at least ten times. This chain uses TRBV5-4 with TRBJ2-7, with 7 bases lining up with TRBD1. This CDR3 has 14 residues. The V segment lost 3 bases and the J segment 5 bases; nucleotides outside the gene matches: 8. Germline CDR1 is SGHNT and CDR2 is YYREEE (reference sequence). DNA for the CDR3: TGTGCCAGCAGCTCCCGACAGGGTGGCGACGAGCAGTACTTC. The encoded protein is CASSSRQGGDEQYF.

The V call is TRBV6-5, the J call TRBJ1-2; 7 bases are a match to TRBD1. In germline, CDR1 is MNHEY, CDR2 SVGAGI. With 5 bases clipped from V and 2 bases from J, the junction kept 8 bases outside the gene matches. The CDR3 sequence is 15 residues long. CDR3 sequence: CASSNTGASNYGYTF. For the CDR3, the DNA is TGTGCCAGCAGTAATACAGGGGCCTCAAACTATGGCTACACCTTC.

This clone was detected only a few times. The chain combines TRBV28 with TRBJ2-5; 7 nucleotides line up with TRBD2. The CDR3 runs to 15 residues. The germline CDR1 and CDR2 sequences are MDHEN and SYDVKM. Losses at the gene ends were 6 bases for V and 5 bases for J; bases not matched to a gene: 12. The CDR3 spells CASRLPLGGEETQYF. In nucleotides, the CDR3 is TGTGCCAGCAGGCTCCCTTTGGGGGGGGAGGAGACCCAGTACTTC.

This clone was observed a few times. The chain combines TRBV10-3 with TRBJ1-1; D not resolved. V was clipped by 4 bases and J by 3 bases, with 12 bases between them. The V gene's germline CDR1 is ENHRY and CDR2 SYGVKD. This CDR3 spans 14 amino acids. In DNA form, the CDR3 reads TGTGCCATCAGTGTTGGATCGGCGGACACTGAAGCTTTCTTT. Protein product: CAISVGSADTEAFF.

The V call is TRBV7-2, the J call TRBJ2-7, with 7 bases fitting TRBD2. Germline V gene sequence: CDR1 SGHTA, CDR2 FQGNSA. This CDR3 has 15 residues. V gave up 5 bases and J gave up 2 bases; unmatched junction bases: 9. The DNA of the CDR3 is TGTGCCAGCAGCCAGGCTTCTAGCGGAGCCTACGAGCAGTACTTC. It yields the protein CASSQASSGAYEQYF.

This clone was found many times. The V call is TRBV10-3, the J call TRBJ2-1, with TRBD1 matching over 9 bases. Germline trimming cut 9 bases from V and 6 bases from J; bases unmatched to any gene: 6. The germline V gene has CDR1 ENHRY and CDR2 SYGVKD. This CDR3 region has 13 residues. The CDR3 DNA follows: TGTGCCATTTGGACAGGGGTTGGCAATGAGCAGTTCTTC. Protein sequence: CAIWTGVGNEQFF.

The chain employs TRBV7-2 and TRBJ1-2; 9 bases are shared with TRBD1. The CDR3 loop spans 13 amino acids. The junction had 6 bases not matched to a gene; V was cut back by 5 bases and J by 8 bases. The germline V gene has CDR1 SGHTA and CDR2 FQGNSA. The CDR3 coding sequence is TGTGCCAGCAGCCCGGGACAGGGCGGGGGCTACACCTTC. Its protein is CASSPGQGGGYTF.

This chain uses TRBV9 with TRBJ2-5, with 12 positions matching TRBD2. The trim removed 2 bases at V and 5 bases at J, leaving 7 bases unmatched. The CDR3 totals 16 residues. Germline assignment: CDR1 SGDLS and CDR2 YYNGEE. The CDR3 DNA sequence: TGTGCCAGCAGCGTCGGACTAGCGGGACTTGGGGAGACCCAGTACTTC. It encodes CASSVGLAGLGETQYF.

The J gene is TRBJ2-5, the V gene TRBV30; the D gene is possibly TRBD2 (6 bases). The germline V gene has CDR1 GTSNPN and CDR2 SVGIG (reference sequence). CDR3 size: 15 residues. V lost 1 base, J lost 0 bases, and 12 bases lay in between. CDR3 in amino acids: CAWSGAGTHQETQYF. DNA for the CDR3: TGTGCCTGGAGTGGGGCGGGGACGCACCAAGAGACCCAGTACTTC.

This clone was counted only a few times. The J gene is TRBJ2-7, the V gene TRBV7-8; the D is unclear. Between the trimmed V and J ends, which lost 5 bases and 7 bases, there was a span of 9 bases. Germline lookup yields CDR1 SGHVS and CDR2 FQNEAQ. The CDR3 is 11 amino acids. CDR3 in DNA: TGTGCCAGCAGCCGCAGATATGAGCAGTACTTC. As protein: CASSRRYEQYF.

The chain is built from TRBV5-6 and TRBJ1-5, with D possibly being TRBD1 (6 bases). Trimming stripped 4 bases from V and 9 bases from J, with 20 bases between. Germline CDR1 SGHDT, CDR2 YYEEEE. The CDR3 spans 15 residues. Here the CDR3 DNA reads TGTGCCAGCAGCACAGGGAGAGGAATATCAATGCCCCAGCATTTT. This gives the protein CASSTGRGISMPQHF.

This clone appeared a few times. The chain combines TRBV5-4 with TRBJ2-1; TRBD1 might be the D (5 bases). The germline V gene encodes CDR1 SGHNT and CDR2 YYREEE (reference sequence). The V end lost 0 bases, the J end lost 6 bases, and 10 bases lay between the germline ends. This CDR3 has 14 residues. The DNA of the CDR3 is TGTGCCAGCAGCTTGGATGCAGGGCGCAATGAGCAGTTCTTC. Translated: CASSLDAGRNEQFF.

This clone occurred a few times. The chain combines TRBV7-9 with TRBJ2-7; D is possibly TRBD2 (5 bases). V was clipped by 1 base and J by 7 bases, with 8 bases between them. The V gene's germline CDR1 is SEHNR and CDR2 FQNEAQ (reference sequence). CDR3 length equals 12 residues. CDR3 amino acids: CASSLEGSEQYF. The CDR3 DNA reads TGTGCCAGCAGCTTAGAAGGGAGTGAGCAGTACTTC.

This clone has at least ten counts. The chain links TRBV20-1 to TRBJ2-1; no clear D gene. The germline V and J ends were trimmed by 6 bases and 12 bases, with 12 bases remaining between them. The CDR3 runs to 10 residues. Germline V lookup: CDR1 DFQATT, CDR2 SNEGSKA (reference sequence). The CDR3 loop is CSAAVIRQFF. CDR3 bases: TGCAGTGCCGCGGTCATAAGGCAGTTCTTC.

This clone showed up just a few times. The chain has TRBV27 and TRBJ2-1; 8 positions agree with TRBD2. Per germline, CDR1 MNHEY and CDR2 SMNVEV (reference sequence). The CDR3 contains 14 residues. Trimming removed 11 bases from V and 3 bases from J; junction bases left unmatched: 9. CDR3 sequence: CACKREYRYNEQFF. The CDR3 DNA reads TGTGCCTGCAAGCGGGAGTATCGCTACAATGAGCAGTTCTTC.

The CDR3 nucleotides read TGTGCCAGCAGCAAACCCCGTAGAAAAGGGCGGGACCGGCTAGAGACCCAGTACTTC. Residues: CASSKPRRKGRDRLETQYF. V usage is TRBV21-1 and J usage is TRBJ2-5; TRBD2, the D gene given by the table, was not confirmed from the DNA. TRBV21-1 is recorded as a pseudogene. The CDR3 sequence is 19 residues long.

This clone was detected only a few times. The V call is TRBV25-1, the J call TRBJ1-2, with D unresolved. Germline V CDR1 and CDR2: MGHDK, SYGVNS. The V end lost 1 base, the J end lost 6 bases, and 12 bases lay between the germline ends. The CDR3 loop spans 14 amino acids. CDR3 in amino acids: CASSEWSGGDGYTF. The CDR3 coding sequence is TGTGCCAGCAGTGAATGGTCCGGAGGAGATGGCTACACCTTC.

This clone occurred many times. The CDR3 DNA sequence: TGCAGCGTTGAAACTCGGGGGGGGAACACTGAAGCTTTCTTT. Translated: CSVETRGGNTEAFF. The J gene is TRBJ1-1, the V gene TRBV29-1; weak D call: TRBD1 (5 bases). V shed 2 bases and J shed 1 base, with 11 bases lying between them. This CDR3 contains 14 residues. The germline V gene has CDR1 SQVTM and CDR2 ANQGSEA. Complete variable domain (other parts from reference TRBV29-1 and TRBJ1-1): SAVISQKPSRDICQRGTSLTIQCQVDSQVTMMFWYRQQPGQSLTLIATANQGSEATYESGFVIDKFPISRPNLTFSTLTVSNMSPEDSSIYLCSVETRGGNTEAFFGQGTRLTVV.

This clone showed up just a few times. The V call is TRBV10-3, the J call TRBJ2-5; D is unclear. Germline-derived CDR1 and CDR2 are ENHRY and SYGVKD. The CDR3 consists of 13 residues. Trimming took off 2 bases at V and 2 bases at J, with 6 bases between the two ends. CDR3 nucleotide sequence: TGTGCCATCAGTGAGGGAGAGCAAGAGACCCAGTACTTC. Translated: CAISEGEQETQYF.

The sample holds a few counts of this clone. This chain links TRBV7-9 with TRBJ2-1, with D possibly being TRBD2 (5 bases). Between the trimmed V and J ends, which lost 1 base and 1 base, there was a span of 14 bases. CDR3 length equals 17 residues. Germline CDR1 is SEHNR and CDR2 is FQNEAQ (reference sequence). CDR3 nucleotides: TGTGCCAGCAGCTTAGAAACTAGTCATTTTTCCTACAATGAGCAGTTCTTC. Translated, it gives CASSLETSHFSYNEQFF.

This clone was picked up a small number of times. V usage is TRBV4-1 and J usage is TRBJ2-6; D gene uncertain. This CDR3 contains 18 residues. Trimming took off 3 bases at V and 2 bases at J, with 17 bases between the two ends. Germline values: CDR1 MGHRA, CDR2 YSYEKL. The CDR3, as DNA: TGCGCCAGCAGCCATCTCGACATGGGTATGGCTGGGGCCAACGTCCTGACTTTC. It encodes CASSHLDMGMAGANVLTF.